These 2 T cell receptor beta chains were sequenced from one sample in a study of T-cell reconstitution after alpha-beta-depleted transplantation in children. TCRbeta library preparation incorporated unique molecular identifiers. Each CDR3 protein gets one entry after TCRdb re-called the PCR reads with MiXCR. The sample lists about 900,000 distinct CDR3 sequences, less than 30% occurring once. The specimen comprised PBMCs, mostly from graft donor cells, sampled 360 days after TCRalphabeta/CD19-depleted stem cell transplant. All receptors derive from a boy less than two years old who had a stem cell transplant for SCID, so the T cells may come from the graft donor.

As regards this clonotype: One junction end does not reproduce the germline sequence, and a read error may be involved. The chain couples TRBV5-1 to TRBJ2-3; D is possibly TRBD2 (6 bases). CDR1 is SGHRS and CDR2 is YFSETQ in the germline V gene. This CDR3 spans 15 amino acids. CDR3: CASSLAGPSTDTQYF. For the CDR3, the DNA is TGTGCCAGCAGCTTGGCGGGGCCGAGCACAGATACGCAGTATTTT.

The chain carries TRBV7-2 and TRBJ2-5, with TRBD1 matching over 7 bases. The junction had 11 bases not matched to a gene; V was cut back by 5 bases and J by 5 bases. Germline V gene data show CDR1 as SGHTA and CDR2 as FQGNSA. The CDR3 is made up of 15 amino acids. CDR3 DNA: TGTGCCAGCAGCCAGAACAGGGGAGTTGGGGAGACCCAGTACTTC. The encoded protein is CASSQNRGVGETQYF.